A single sample gave rise to the 2 T cell receptor beta chains below, sequenced in a study of cytomegalovirus exposure and HLA in healthy donors. Primers included in the PCR were 60 Vbeta and 13 Jbeta primers. The assay was immunoSEQ multiplex PCR, and TCRdb's table has in-frame clones only and misses some. This repertoire shows approximately 170,000 clones, 80% to 90% found once; its top ten account for around 0.8%. The source material was PBMCs. The receptors stem from a woman under 30 in good health and CMV-seronegative.

Details on this clone: The junction departs from germline at one end; a sequencing error may be responsible. The chain uses TRBV7-7 and TRBJ2-1; D remains unclear. The germline V gene encodes CDR1 SSHAT and CDR2 FNYEAQ (reference sequence). The CDR3 totals 13 residues. The DNA of the CDR3 is TGTGCTAGCAGCTTAAACATCTTCAATGAGCAGTTCTTC. Its translation: CASSLNIFNEQFF.

V is TRBV6-5 and J is TRBJ1-2; D gene unclear. V was cut by 1 base and J by 5 bases, with 11 bases left in between. Germline CDR1 is MNHEY and CDR2 is SVGAGI. This CDR3 contains 14 residues. CDR3 nucleotides: TGTGCCAGCAGTTACTTTGGTCCGGGATATGGCTACACCTTC. Its translation is CASSYFGPGYGYTF.